These T cell receptor beta chains were read from a single sample in a study of blood T cell repertoires in COVID-19. TCRdb's copy holds only in-frame clones and misses some; the assay was immunoSEQ multiplex PCR. The table lists around 250,000 clones, 86% of them singletons, with 10% to 15% in the top ten. Sequenced input: peripheral blood. The source is an older man with acute or convalescent COVID-19. Each CDR3 is given with its conserved first and last residue.

v_call cdr3_aa
TRBV3-1/TRBV3-2 CASSQGVTSGNEQFF
TRBV25-1 CASSESPGEQYF
TRBV13 CASSLEGDSYEQYF
TRBV19 CASSHFFQGAETQYF
TRBV5-6 CASSLGRTGEAFF
TRBV9 CASSRTGLENTIYF
TRBV6-4 CASSTGSTDTQYF
TRBV11-2 CASSLSYGNTEAFF
TRBV2 CASKGAEVGSPLHF
TRBV2 CATGTGVTEAFF
TRBV6-5 CASNGQGDNYGYTF
TRBV25-1 CASSGQGHEQYF
TRBV6-5 CASSLEGYSYNEQFF
TRBV7-3 CASSLSSGDTQYF
TRBV7-2 CASSPRKRSSYNEQFF
TRBV6-5 CASTKRGGGNTIYF
TRBV5-1 CASSLEGGSYQPQHF
TRBV4-1 CASSQEGGLGYTF
TRBV6-5 CASSKSGGGGEKLFF
TRBV3-1/TRBV3-2 CASSGQLAARSYEQYF
TRBV12-3/TRBV12-4 CASSTDRAGYTF
TRBV5-6 CASSATVNYGYTF
TRBV12-5 CASGLVGTSGRATYNEQFF
TRBV2 CASSMGQGVGQPQHF
TRBV15 CATSRGGGLSYNEQFF
TRBV5-6 CASSLTSGTYEQFF
TRBV7-2 CASSFPGQGGGYTF
TRBV27 CASSFRQGIQYF
TRBV2 CASSIRVQGEKLFF
TRBV6-5 CASSQNRDQPQHF
TRBV5-4 CASSLGGGGWTNGYTF
TRBV2 CASSVQGGNTEAFF
TRBV19 CASSGSSGNTIYF
TRBV24-1 CATSDSNNQPQHF
TRBV28 CASSFTPPGSYNSPLHF
TRBV10-3 CAIRGSTGEGYEQYF
TRBV6-1 CASSEAGHPQETQYF
TRBV6-5 CASSSPRNGANYGYTF
TRBV13 CASSANRRRAEAFF
TRBV11-2 CASSLQGWEKLFF
TRBV4-3 CASSQDAVPGFEGYTF